One T cell receptor (beta chain) is described in this entry. The antigen remains undetermined. This specimen belongs to a study of blood T cells in healthy people across ages. Regarding the study as a whole: Among T cells, TCR beta diversity per million cells dropped roughly linearly as age rose.

The CDR3 spans 17 residues. With 5 bases removed from V and 3 bases from J, the gap between germline ends came to 23 bases. Looked up from germline, CDR1 is SGHRS and CDR2 is YFSETQ. Using a J-beta primer mix together with a sample-barcoded 5' primer, a second PCR was run for roughly 7 to 12 cycles. At least 2.5 million CDR3-containing paired-end reads were obtained per sample. TCRdb processed the 5' RACE reads anew with MiXCR; each CDR3 protein has one entry. The sample contains around 1,100,000 distinct CDR3 sequences, about two fifths of which appear only once. This sequence joins TRBV5-1 and TRBJ1-1; D perhaps matches TRBD1 (5 bases). The source is a man aged 18 to 30 in good health. Sequenced sample: blood. CDR3 sequence: CASRDSRLRKWDTEAFF. The CDR3 coding sequence is TGCGCCAGCAGAGACAGCCGCCTCCGGAAGTGGGACACTGAAGCTTTCTTT.